These 9 T cell receptor beta chains were all obtained from the same sample, sequenced in a study of cytomegalovirus exposure and HLA in healthy donors. Primers: 60 Vbeta forward and 13 Jbeta reverse. Sequenced by immunoSEQ multiplex PCR; TCRdb stores in-frame clones only, minus some. Here the sample spans around 130,000 clones, 70% to 80% being singletons. The source material was PBMCs. The receptor set was obtained from a human donor in good health.

V gene TRBV28 combines with J gene TRBJ1-5; D gene ambiguous. Trimming took 7 bases from V and 5 from J, leaving 12 bases between them. Germline V gives CDR1 MDHEN, CDR2 SYDVKM. The CDR3 has 13 amino acids. CDR3 sequence: CASTSIPDQPQHF. The CDR3 DNA reads TGTGCCAGCACTAGCATTCCCGATCAGCCCCAGCATTTT.

The chain has TRBV7-9 and TRBJ1-4; 7 bases align to TRBD1. Germline-derived CDR1 and CDR2 are SEHNR and FQNEAQ (reference sequence). V was pared by 5 bases and J by 1 base, with 7 bases of the junction left unmatched. The CDR3 covers 16 residues. CDR3 sequence: CASSNTGARTNEKLFF. CDR3 DNA: TGTGCCAGCAGCAACACAGGGGCGCGAACTAATGAAAAACTGTTTTTT. The variable domain in full, with the rest retrieved from reference TRBV7-9 and TRBJ1-4, is DTGVSQNPRHKITKRGQNVTFRCDPISEHNRLYWYRQTLGQGPEFLTYFQNEAQLEKSRLLSDRFSAERPKGSFSTLEIQRTEQGDSAMYLCASSNTGARTNEKLFFGSGTQLSVL.

This sequence joins TRBV29-1 and TRBJ1-2; D unresolved. The germline CDR1 and CDR2 sequences are SQVTM and ANQGSEA. V shed 0 bases and J shed 2 bases, with 13 bases lying between them. This CDR3 has 15 residues. CDR3 loop: CSVEDPGRRNYGYTF. In DNA form, the CDR3 reads TGCAGCGTTGAAGATCCTGGCAGGCGAAACTATGGCTACACCTTC.

The V gene is TRBV27, the J gene TRBJ1-4; TRBD1 might be the D (6 bases). Germline loops: CDR1 MNHEY, CDR2 SMNVEV (reference sequence). Trimming left V 6 bases short and J 3 bases short, with 20 bases between. The CDR3 contains 17 residues. For the CDR3, the DNA is TGTGCCAGCAGGAGGCAGCCAGGGGACCAGCCTAATGAAAAACTGTTTTTT. This sequence encodes CASRRQPGDQPNEKLFF.

The chain employs TRBV13 and TRBJ2-5, with TRBD2 matching 11 bases. The CDR3 totals 16 residues. Trimming took 1 base from V and 5 from J; bases not matched to a gene: 6. CDR1 is PRHDT and CDR2 is FYEKMQ in the germline V gene (reference sequence). CDR3 coding DNA: TGTGCCAGCAGCTTAGAAACTAGCGGGAGTCAGGAGACCCAGTACTTC. This sequence encodes CASSLETSGSQETQYF.

The chain uses TRBV5-4 and TRBJ1-2; 9 nucleotides agree with TRBD1. The CDR3 has 15 residues. The V segment lost 3 bases and the J segment 6 bases; nucleotides outside the gene matches: 9. Germline-derived CDR1 and CDR2 are SGHNT and YYREEE (reference sequence). CDR3 in amino acids: CASSSAITGGHGYTF. CDR3 DNA sequence: TGTGCCAGCAGCTCGGCAATAACAGGGGGCCATGGCTACACCTTC.

The chain employs TRBV7-9 and TRBJ2-5, with D unclear. V was clipped by 5 bases and J by 2 bases, with 3 bases between them. The CDR3 extends over 11 amino acids. In germline, CDR1 is SEHNR, CDR2 FQNEAQ (reference sequence). The DNA for the CDR3 is TGTGCCAGCAGCCTGCAAGAGACCCAGTACTTC. Translated, it gives CASSLQETQYF.

The chain couples TRBV28 to TRBJ2-2, with 7 bases lining up with TRBD2. Germline V lookup: CDR1 MDHEN, CDR2 SYDVKM. The V and J ends lost 8 bases and 5 bases, in that order; junction bases with no gene match: 11. There are 15 residues in the CDR3. In DNA, the CDR3 is TGTGCCAGCGCGTTAACCCTAGCGGCTACCGGGGAGCTGTTTTTT. As protein: CASALTLAATGELFF.

The chain employs TRBV5-1 and TRBJ2-5; TRBD1 matches 11 bases. Near its end, the DNA agrees better with TRBJ2-7, so the J call may be wrong. Germline V gene lookup returns CDR1 SGHRS and CDR2 YFSETQ. This CDR3 region has 14 residues. CDR3 in amino acids: CASSWGQGAYEQYF. The CDR3, as DNA: TGCGCCAGCAGCTGGGGACAGGGGGCCTACGAGCAGTACTTC.